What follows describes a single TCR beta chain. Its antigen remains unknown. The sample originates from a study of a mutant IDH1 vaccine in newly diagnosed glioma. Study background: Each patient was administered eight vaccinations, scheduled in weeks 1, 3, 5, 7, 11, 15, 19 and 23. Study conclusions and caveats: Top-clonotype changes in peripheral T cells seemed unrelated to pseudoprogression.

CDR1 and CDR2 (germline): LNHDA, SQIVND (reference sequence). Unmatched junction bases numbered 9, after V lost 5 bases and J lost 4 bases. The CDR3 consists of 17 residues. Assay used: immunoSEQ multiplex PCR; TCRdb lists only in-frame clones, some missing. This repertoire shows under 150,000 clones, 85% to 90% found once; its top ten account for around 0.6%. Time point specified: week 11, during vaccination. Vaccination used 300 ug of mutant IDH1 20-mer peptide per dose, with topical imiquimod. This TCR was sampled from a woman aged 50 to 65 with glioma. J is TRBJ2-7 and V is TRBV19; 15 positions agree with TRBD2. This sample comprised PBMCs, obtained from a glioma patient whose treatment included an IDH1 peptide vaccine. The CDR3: CASSPTGTSGRRYEQYF. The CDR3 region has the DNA TGTGCCAGTAGTCCGACTGGGACTAGCGGGAGGAGGTACGAGCAGTACTTC.